This T cell receptor beta chain derives from a study of blood T cell repertoires in COVID-19. Study background: The United States, Italy and Spain were the sources of the acute and convalescent COVID-19 samples. Sources were T cells, B-cell-depleted T cells, or PBMCs; the material itself was cDNA or gDNA.

In the original analysis: Nucleated cell counts were estimated from reference gene primer amplification. Libraries were prepared by immunoSEQ multiplex PCR; TCRdb keeps only in-frame clonotypes and omits some of them. D and trimming come from the DNA, and the V and J calls and clone size come from that table. The sample yields fewer than 300,000 clones, roughly 80% seen once. The J segment lost 3 bases and the V segment lost 6 bases, leaving 9 bases of the junction unmatched. Germline V CDR1 and CDR2: LNHDA, SQIVND (reference sequence). The CDR3 loop spans 15 amino acids. The source is a woman aged 45-65 years who had recovered from COVID-19. Sequencing was carried out using peripheral blood. The chain recombines TRBV19 with TRBJ2-7; 9 positions match TRBD2. The CDR3 spells CASSPISGSIYEQYF. For the CDR3, the DNA is TGTGCCAGTAGCCCCATTAGCGGGAGTATCTACGAGCAGTACTTC.